The clone carrying this T cell receptor (beta chain) was seen repeatedly, ten times or more. Documented time point: after trial treatment. As for treatment: LDRT plus nivolumab, ipilimumab, low-dose cyclophosphamide and aspirin (RACIN trial). This entry comes from a study of low-dose radiotherapy and immunotherapy resistance in tumors. Per the germline V gene, CDR1 is SGHAT and CDR2 is FQNNGV. The V gene end was trimmed by 1 base and the J gene end by 5 bases; junction bases not matched to a gene: 1. The CDR3 contains 14 residues. Covering alpha and beta chains, TRAV- and TRBV-specific primers were used for the first-strand cDNA. Amplification, which lasted around 18 PCR cycles, used a constant-region primer and V-primer adapter to amplify TCRs. One entry per CDR3 protein results from TCRdb running MiXCR on the reads. Among 45,000 or so distinct CDR3 sequences listed, 25% to 30% were seen once.

The clonotype was recovered from a male donor with prostate cancer. The chain joins TRBV11-2 to TRBJ2-2, with 7 bases identical to TRBD2. This sample comprised PBMCs, obtained after low-dose radiotherapy plus immunotherapy. The CDR3 DNA follows: TGTGCCAGCAGCTTAGTCGGGGGGACCGGGGAGCTGTTTTTT. Translating it yields CASSLVGGTGELFF.